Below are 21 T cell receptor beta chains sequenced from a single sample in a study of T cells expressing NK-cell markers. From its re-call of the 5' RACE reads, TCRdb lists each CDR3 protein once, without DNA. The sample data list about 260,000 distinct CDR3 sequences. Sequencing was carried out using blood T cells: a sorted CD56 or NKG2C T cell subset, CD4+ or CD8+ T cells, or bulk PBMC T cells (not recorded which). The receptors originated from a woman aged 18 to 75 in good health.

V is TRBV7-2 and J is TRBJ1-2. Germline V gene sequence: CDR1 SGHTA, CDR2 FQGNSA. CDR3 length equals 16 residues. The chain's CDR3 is CASSLVVSSTNYGYTF. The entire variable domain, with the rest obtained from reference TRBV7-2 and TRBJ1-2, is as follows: GAGVSQSPSNKVTEKGKDVELRCDPISGHTALYWYRQSLGQGLEFLIYFQGNSAPDKSGLPSDRFSAERTGGSVSTLTIQRTQQEDSAVYLCASSLVVSSTNYGYTFGSGTRLTVV.

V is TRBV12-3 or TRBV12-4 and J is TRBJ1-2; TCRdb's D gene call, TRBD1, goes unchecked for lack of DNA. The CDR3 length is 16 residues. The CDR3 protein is CASSLDRGRVNYGYTF.

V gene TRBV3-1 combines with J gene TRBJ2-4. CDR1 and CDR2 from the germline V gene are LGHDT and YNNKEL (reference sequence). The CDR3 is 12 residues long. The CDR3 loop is CASSQAPNIQYF.

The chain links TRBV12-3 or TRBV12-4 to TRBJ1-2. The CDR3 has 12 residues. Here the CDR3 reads CASTISPRGYTF.

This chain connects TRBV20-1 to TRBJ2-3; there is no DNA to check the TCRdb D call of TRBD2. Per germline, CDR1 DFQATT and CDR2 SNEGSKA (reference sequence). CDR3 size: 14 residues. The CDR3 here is CSARGWSSTDTQYF.

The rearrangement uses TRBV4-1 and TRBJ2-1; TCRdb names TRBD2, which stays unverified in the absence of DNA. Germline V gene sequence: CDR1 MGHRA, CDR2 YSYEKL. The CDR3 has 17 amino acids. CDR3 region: CASSRQTSGGALDEQFF.

CDR3 in amino acids: CASSPYDGSPLHF. The chain combines TRBV3-1 with TRBJ1-6. The CDR3 totals 13 residues. Germline loops: CDR1 LGHDT, CDR2 YNNKEL (reference sequence).

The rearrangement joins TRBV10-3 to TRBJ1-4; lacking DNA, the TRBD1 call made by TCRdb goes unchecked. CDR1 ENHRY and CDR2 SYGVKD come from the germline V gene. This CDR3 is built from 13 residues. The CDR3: CAISESREEKLFF.

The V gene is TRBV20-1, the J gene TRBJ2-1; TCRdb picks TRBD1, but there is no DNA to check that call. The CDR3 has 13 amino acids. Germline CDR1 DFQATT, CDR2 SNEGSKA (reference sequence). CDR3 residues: CSAGRGWYNEQFF.

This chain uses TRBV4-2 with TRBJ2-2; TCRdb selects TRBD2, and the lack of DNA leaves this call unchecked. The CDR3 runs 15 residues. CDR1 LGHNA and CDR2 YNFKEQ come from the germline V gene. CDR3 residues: CASSQARGAHGELFF.

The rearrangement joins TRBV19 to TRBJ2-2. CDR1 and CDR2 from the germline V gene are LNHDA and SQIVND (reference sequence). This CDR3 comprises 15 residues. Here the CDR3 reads CASSIGGRWTGELFF.

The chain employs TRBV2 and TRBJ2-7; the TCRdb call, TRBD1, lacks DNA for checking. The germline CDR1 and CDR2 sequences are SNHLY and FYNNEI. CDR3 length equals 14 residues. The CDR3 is CASSVLGGVVEQYF.

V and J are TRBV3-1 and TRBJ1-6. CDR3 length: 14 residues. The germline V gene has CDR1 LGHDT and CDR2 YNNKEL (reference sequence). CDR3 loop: CASSPQGVGSPLHF.

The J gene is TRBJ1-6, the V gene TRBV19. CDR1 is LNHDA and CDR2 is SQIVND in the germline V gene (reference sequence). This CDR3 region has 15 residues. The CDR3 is CASRSPGANPVALHF.

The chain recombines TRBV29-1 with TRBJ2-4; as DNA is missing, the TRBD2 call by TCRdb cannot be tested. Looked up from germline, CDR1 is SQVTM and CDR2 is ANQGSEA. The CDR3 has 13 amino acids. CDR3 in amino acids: CSVEDLGENIQYF.

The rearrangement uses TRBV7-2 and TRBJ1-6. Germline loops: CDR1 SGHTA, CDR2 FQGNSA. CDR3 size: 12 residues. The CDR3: CASSLDWSPLHF.

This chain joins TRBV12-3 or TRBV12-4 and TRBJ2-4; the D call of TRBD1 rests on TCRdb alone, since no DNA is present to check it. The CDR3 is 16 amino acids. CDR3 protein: CASSYTQGLAKNIQYF.

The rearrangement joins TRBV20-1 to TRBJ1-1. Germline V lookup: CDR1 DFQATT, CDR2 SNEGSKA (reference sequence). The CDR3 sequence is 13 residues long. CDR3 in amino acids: CSARRNAATEAFF.

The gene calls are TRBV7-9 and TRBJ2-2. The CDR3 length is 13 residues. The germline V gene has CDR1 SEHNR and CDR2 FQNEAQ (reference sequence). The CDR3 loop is CASSFDRPGELFF.

CDR3 region: CASSRSGVSYNEQFF. This sequence joins TRBV11-2 and TRBJ2-1; lacking DNA, the TRBD2 call made by TCRdb goes unchecked. The CDR3 consists of 15 residues. Germline V gene lookup returns CDR1 SGHAT and CDR2 FQNNGV.

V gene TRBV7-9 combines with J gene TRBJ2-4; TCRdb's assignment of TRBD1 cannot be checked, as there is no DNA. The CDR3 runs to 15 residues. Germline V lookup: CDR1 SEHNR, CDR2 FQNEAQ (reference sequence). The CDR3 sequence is CASSLMGAGKNIQYF.